The 28 T cell receptor beta chains below come from one sample, sequenced in a study of molecular identifiers for immune sequencing clone quantification. Via MiXCR, TCRdb re-called the PCR reads, giving one row per CDR3 protein. The sample gives some 100,000 distinct CDR3 sequences, 36% of which show up once; 4% to 4.5% is in the top ten. What was sequenced was naive CD8+ T cells from blood, with Jurkat cell RNA spiked in. Subset here: FACS-sorted CD8+CD4-CCR7+CD45RA+ naive T cells. The receptors originated from a human donor in good health. Some libraries in this study had Jurkat cell RNA spiked in.

This clonotype was counted only a few times. The chain employs TRBV6-5 and TRBJ2-7; D is possibly TRBD1 or TRBD2 (5 bases each). V lost 0 bases and J 2 bases, leaving 8 bases between the germline ends. The CDR3 is made up of 14 amino acids. Germline assignment: CDR1 MNHEY and CDR2 SVGAGI. CDR3 nucleotide sequence: TGTGCCAGCAGTTACTCGTCGGGGCCCTACGAGCAGTACTTC. Residues: CASSYSSGPYEQYF.

The rearrangement joins TRBV20-1 to TRBJ2-7; 9 bases are a match to TRBD2. This CDR3 region has 14 residues. CDR1 and CDR2 from the germline V gene are DFQATT and SNEGSKA (reference sequence). With 3 bases clipped from V and 6 bases from J, the junction kept 9 bases outside the gene matches. CDR3 in DNA: TGCAGTGCTAGCGCCCCTAGCGGGACGGTCGAGCAGTACTTC. It translates to CSASAPSGTVEQYF.

V usage is TRBV19 and J usage is TRBJ2-1; the match to TRBD2 covers 7 bases. J lost 7 bases, V lost 3 bases, and 9 bases had no gene match. The germline CDR1 and CDR2 sequences are LNHDA and SQIVND (reference sequence). The CDR3 loop spans 15 amino acids. CDR3 amino acids: CASSIFTSERNEQFF. The DNA for the CDR3 is TGTGCCAGTAGTATCTTCACTAGCGAGAGGAATGAGCAGTTCTTC. Full variable domain (outside the CDR3, taken from reference TRBV19 and TRBJ2-1): DGGITQSPKYLFRKEGQNVTLSCEQNLNHDAMYWYRQDPGQGLRLIYYSQIVNDFQKGDIAEGYSVSREKKESFPLTVTSAQKNPTAFYLCASSIFTSERNEQFFGPGTRLTVL.

As DNA, the CDR3 is TGTGCCGGGGCAGACTCTGGGGCCAACGTCCTGACTTTC. It specifies CAGADSGANVLTF. The chain has TRBV12-3 or TRBV12-4 and TRBJ2-6, with D possibly TRBD1 on 5 matching bases. The CDR3 totals 13 residues. Trimming cost V 11 bases and J 0 bases, with 8 bases left between them.

The chain combines TRBV7-2 with TRBJ1-2, with D uncertain. This CDR3 has 13 amino acids. Germline values: CDR1 SGHTA, CDR2 FQGNSA. V was trimmed by 1 base and J by 1 base, leaving 4 bases between them. The CDR3 protein is CASSLDINYGYTF. CDR3 sequence (DNA): TGTGCCAGCAGCTTAGACATTAACTATGGCTACACCTTC.

The chain links TRBV9 to TRBJ2-7; D may be TRBD1 (6 bases). Trimming cost V 4 bases and J 6 bases, with 14 bases left between them. The CDR3 is 13 amino acids. Germline CDR1 SGDLS, CDR2 YYNGEE. CDR3 nucleotides: TGTGCCAGCAGCCCCAGGGGTGGGACCGAGCAGTACTTC. Translated, it gives CASSPRGGTEQYF. Supplemented by reference TRBV9 and TRBJ2-7, the full variable domain reads DSGVTQTPKHLITATGQRVTLRCSPRSGDLSVYWYQQSLDQGLQFLIQYYNGEERAKGNILERFSAQQFPDLHSELNLSSLELGDSALYFCASSPRGGTEQYFGPGTRLTVT.

The chain combines TRBV12-3 or TRBV12-4 with TRBJ2-3, with D maybe TRBD2 (6 bases). The V and J ends lost 4 bases and 1 base respectively, with 12 bases between them. The CDR3 has 15 amino acids. In DNA, the CDR3 is TGTGCCAGCAGTTATCCGGGAGAGGGCACAGATACGCAGTATTTT. Protein product: CASSYPGEGTDTQYF.

J is TRBJ2-7 and V is TRBV27; tentative D call: TRBD1 (5 bases). V was shortened by 6 bases and J by 2 bases, with 8 bases between the two germline ends. The CDR3 runs 12 residues. The germline gives CDR1 MNHEY, CDR2 SMNVEV (reference sequence). Written as DNA, the CDR3 is TGTGCCAGCAGCCAGGGTACCTACGAGCAGTACTTC. Its translation is CASSQGTYEQYF.

This clonotype has a handful of counts. The V call is TRBV19, the J call TRBJ1-1; perhaps TRBD1 as D (5 bases). This CDR3 has 14 amino acids. The V gene lost 7 bases and the J gene lost 1 base, with 13 bases spanning the gap. Germline lookup yields CDR1 LNHDA and CDR2 SQIVND (reference sequence). The CDR3 loop reads CASMRGRSNTEAFF. DNA of the CDR3: TGTGCCAGTATGAGGGGACGGTCGAACACTGAAGCTTTCTTT. The whole variable domain, remainder taken from reference TRBV19 and TRBJ1-1, is DGGITQSPKYLFRKEGQNVTLSCEQNLNHDAMYWYRQDPGQGLRLIYYSQIVNDFQKGDIAEGYSVSREKKESFPLTVTSAQKNPTAFYLCASMRGRSNTEAFFGQGTRLTVV.

This clonotype appeared many times. The rearrangement links TRBV29-1 to TRBJ2-7; D is tentatively TRBD1 or TRBD2 (5 bases each). Germline assignment: CDR1 SQVTM and CDR2 ANQGSEA. The CDR3 has 17 amino acids. The V and J ends lost 0 bases and 0 bases respectively, with 18 bases between them. The CDR3 bases are TGCAGCGTTGAAGATCAAGGCCGGGACCAGACCTCCTACGAGCAGTACTTC. Translating it yields CSVEDQGRDQTSYEQYF.

The chain carries TRBV19 and TRBJ2-1; TRBD2 aligns across 9 bases. This CDR3 is built from 16 residues. Germline CDR1 and CDR2: LNHDA and SQIVND (reference sequence). V dropped 7 bases and J dropped 0; count of bases not matched to a gene: 7. The CDR3 region is CASTRAGGLSYNEQFF. The DNA of the CDR3 is TGTGCCAGTACCAGAGCGGGAGGCCTCTCCTACAATGAGCAGTTCTTC.

This chain links TRBV18 with TRBJ2-5; 7 positions agree with TRBD2. The CDR3 extends over 19 amino acids. Germline assignment: CDR1 KGHSH and CDR2 LQKENI. After removal of 2 bases from V and 1 base from J, the junction contained 16 bases not matched to a gene. CDR3: CASSPSPIRDYSFQETQYF. The CDR3 coding sequence is TGTGCCAGCTCACCATCGCCTATTCGGGACTACTCCTTCCAAGAGACCCAGTACTTC.

On this clonotype itself: Lacking the conserved final phenylalanine or tryptophan, this CDR3 likely reflects a read error. The rearrangement uses TRBV7-4 and TRBJ2-3, with 7 nucleotides matching TRBD1. The CDR3 is made up of 15 amino acids. Germline V lookup: CDR1 SGHVT, CDR2 SQSDAQ. The V and J ends lost 7 bases and 2 bases, in that order; junction bases with no gene match: 9. CDR3 loop: CASTDGDRSTDTQYL. The CDR3 DNA reads TGTGCCAGCACGGACGGGGACAGATCCACAGATACGCAGTATCTT.

The sample holds a few counts of this clonotype. V gene TRBV6-5 combines with J gene TRBJ2-5, with D maybe TRBD2 (5 bases). Germline V lookup: CDR1 MNHEY, CDR2 SVGAGI. Trimming took off 2 bases at V and 2 bases at J, with 12 bases between the two ends. There are 15 residues in the CDR3. The CDR3 sequence is CASSYARRRQETQYF. CDR3 coding DNA: TGTGCCAGCAGTTACGCCAGGAGGAGACAAGAGACCCAGTACTTC.

This chain uses TRBV6-2 or TRBV6-3 with TRBJ2-3; maybe TRBD1 (6 bases). The germline V gene has CDR1 MNHEY and CDR2 SVGEGT. The CDR3 is 17 residues long. Trimming removed 3 bases at V and 4 bases at J, with 20 bases between. The CDR3 region has the DNA TGTGCCAGCAGTTATAGGGCAGGGGAGACGAAGGCAGATACGCAGTATTTT. Its protein product is CASSYRAGETKADTQYF.

Comment on this clonotype: One junction end disagrees with the germline gene, perhaps due to a read error. V gene TRBV20-1 combines with J gene TRBJ1-1; 9 nucleotides line up with TRBD1. The CDR3 sequence is 16 residues long. CDR1 is DFQATT and CDR2 is SNEGSKA in the germline V gene (reference sequence). DNA of the CDR3: TGCAGTGCCCAAGGGACAGGGAGAGTCTTGAACACTGAAGCTATCTTT. Protein product: CSAQGTGRVLNTEAIF.

About this clonotype: Since a much larger clone is just one base distant, this may be a read error. This chain connects TRBV4-1 to TRBJ1-5; D possibly corresponds to TRBD1 (6 bases). CDR1 MGHRA and CDR2 YSYEKL come from the germline V gene. Trimming shortened V by 2 bases and J by 0 bases, and 23 bases separated the two germline ends. CDR3 length: 20 residues. This chain's CDR3 is CASSQREVDSLDGSNQPQHF. In DNA form, the CDR3 reads TGCGCCAGCAGCCAACGAGAAGTGGACAGCTTAGATGGTAGCAATCAGCCCCAGCATTTT.

The CDR3 reads CASSSGTGERYF. CDR3 DNA sequence: TGTGCCAGCAGCTCCGGGACAGGGGAAAGGTACTTC. This chain connects TRBV7-9 to TRBJ2-7; 10 positions agree with TRBD1. Germline values: CDR1 SEHNR, CDR2 FQNEAQ (reference sequence). This CDR3 is built from 12 residues. V dropped 4 bases and J dropped 12; count of bases not matched to a gene: 6.

J is TRBJ2-7 and V is TRBV27; 11 bases align to TRBD1. Germline CDR1 reads MNHEY; CDR2 reads SMNVEV (reference sequence). This CDR3 spans 14 amino acids. Germline trimming cut 7 bases from V and 2 bases from J; bases unmatched to any gene: 4. CDR3: CASTGGQGAYEQYF. The CDR3 DNA reads TGTGCCAGCACTGGGGGACAGGGGGCCTACGAGCAGTACTTC.

Of note for this clonotype: This may arise from a read error, as a much more abundant clone is one base away. V and J are TRBV7-3 and TRBJ2-3; D is unclear. The germline CDR1 and CDR2 sequences are SGHTA and FQGTGA. CDR3 length: 13 residues. CDR3 protein: CASSPLSTVTQYF. CDR3 in DNA: TGTGCCAGCAGCCCCCTGAGCACAGTTACGCAGTATTTT.

This chain joins TRBV16 and TRBJ2-7, with D perhaps TRBD2 (6 bases). V lost 3 bases and J 6 bases, leaving 15 bases between the germline ends. The CDR3 is 14 amino acids. CDR1 is KGHSY and CDR2 is FQNENV in the germline V gene. CDR3 in amino acids: CASSQSEGIGEQYF. CDR3 nucleotides: TGTGCCAGCAGCCAGTCGGAGGGTATAGGCGAGCAGTACTTC.

The chain recombines TRBV19 with TRBJ1-5, with D possibly being TRBD1 (5 bases). V was shortened by 7 bases and J by 5 bases, with 12 bases between the two germline ends. The V gene's germline CDR1 is LNHDA and CDR2 SQIVND (reference sequence). This CDR3 has 13 amino acids. The CDR3 nucleotides are TGTGCCAGTAACTCCAGGGTGGATCAGCCCCAGCATTTT. Translating it yields CASNSRVDQPQHF.

With respect to this clonotype: Being one base from a much bigger clone, this may be a read error. The chain is built from TRBV5-3 and TRBJ2-3, with D unclear. TRBV5-3 is an ORF, and what it does is uncertain. The CDR3 covers 13 residues. The CDR3 nucleotides are TGTGCCAGCAGCTTGATAAGGGCAGATACGCAGTATTTT. It codes for CASSLIRADTQYF.

This clonotype was seen only a few times. The CDR3 region is CASSFRFEAFF. The DNA of the CDR3 is TGTGCCAGCAGCTTCCGATTTGAAGCTTTCTTT. This chain uses TRBV13 with TRBJ1-1; D is unclear. CDR1 and CDR2 (germline): PRHDT, FYEKMQ (reference sequence). With 3 bases removed from V and 7 bases from J, the gap between germline ends came to 6 bases. This CDR3 region has 11 residues.

Points on this clonotype: The missing conserved phenylalanine or tryptophan at the end of this CDR3 makes a read error likely. CDR3 sequence (DNA): TGTGCCAGCAGTCCGGGACTAGCGCTCTCCTACGAGCAGTACTAC. Translating gives CASSPGLALSYEQYY. The chain links TRBV12-3 or TRBV12-4 to TRBJ2-7; 10 nucleotides line up with TRBD2. The V and J ends lost 5 bases and 0 bases, in that order; junction bases with no gene match: 4. The CDR3 sequence is 15 residues long.

This clonotype turned up a few times. The chain couples TRBV4-3 to TRBJ1-1; D uncertain. In germline, CDR1 is LGHNA, CDR2 YSLEER. Trimming pared 1 base from V and 6 bases from J, leaving 24 bases between. The CDR3 totals 18 residues. CDR3 coding DNA: TGCGCCAGCAGCCAAGTCCCCCGAGCGCAAGGGCCCCTGGCTGAAGCTTTCTTT. Its translation: CASSQVPRAQGPLAEAFF.

This clonotype was counted ten times or more. One end of the junction fails to match germline, which may point to a read error. This chain connects TRBV27 to TRBJ2-7; weak D call: TRBD2 (6 bases). This CDR3 contains 12 residues. Germline CDR1 reads MNHEY; CDR2 reads SMNVEV (reference sequence). DNA for the CDR3: TGTGCCAGCAGTTCATCGGGAGCGCAGGAGGCCTTC. This codes for CASSSSGAQEAF.

About this clonotype: A much larger clone lies one base from this, so it may be a read error. The chain has TRBV20-1 and TRBJ2-7; D is unresolved. The length of the CDR3 is 12 residues. Germline V CDR1 and CDR2: DFQATT, SNEGSKA (reference sequence). The V gene lost 5 bases and the J gene lost 3 bases, with 11 bases spanning the gap. The CDR3 bases are TGCAGTGCTGGTGACTGGGGCTACGAGCAGTACTTC. Its translation: CSAGDWGYEQYF.